This passage covers 21 T cell receptor beta chains from one sample sequenced in a study of blood T cell repertoires in COVID-19 (TCRdb year 2020). Library preparation employed the immunoSEQ multiplex PCR assay. TCRdb took over this immuneACCESS table, retaining in-frame rearrangements with V and J assigned. Such tables are incomplete; in checked studies, under half of the missing clones stem from an unresolved V gene, and the remainder is unexplained. This sample is represented by about 400,000 clones; roughly 87% of them were singletons. About 2% of the sample lies in the top ten. Sequenced sample: PBMCs or T cells enriched from blood (not recorded which). Receptors originate from a woman aged 18-29 years with acute COVID-19.

This clone was seen repeatedly, ten times or more. The rearrangement uses TRBV2 and TRBJ1-2, with D hard to call. This CDR3 contains 14 residues. The ends were cut back, 3 bases at V and 0 bases at J, with 8 bases in the middle. Germline CDR1 is SNHLY and CDR2 is FYNNEI. This CDR3 is CASSEELANYGYTF. The CDR3 DNA reads TGTGCCAGCAGTGAGGAGCTAGCTAACTATGGCTACACCTTC.

The V call is TRBV30, the J call TRBJ1-2; no clear D. The CDR3 runs to 12 residues. CDR1 and CDR2 (germline): GTSNPN, SVGIG (reference sequence). V lost 1 base, J lost 2 bases, and 5 bases lay in between. For the CDR3, the DNA is TGTGCCTGGAGTGCACAAAACTATGGCTACACCTTC. As protein: CAWSAQNYGYTF.

The rearrangement uses TRBV28 and TRBJ1-5; 7 bases are shared with TRBD1. Germline CDR1 is MDHEN and CDR2 is SYDVKM. With V trimmed by 7 bases and J by 3 bases, 9 bases remained unmatched. This CDR3 region has 15 residues. CDR3 nucleotides: TGTGCCAGCACCGGGACAGTCCCCTTCAATCAGCCCCAGCATTTT. As protein: CASTGTVPFNQPQHF. Using reference TRBV28 and TRBJ1-5 for the parts outside the CDR3, the full variable domain is DVKVTQSSRYLVKRTGEKVFLECVQDMDHENMFWYRQDPGLGLRLIYFSYDVKMKEKGDIPEGYSVSREKKERFSLILESASTNQTSMYLCASTGTVPFNQPQHFGDGTRLSIL.

The chain recombines TRBV6-5 with TRBJ1-3; tentatively, D is TRBD1 (6 bases). The CDR3 totals 16 residues. V dropped 0 bases and J dropped 1 base, with 10 bases sitting between them. In germline, CDR1 is MNHEY, CDR2 SVGAGI. CDR3 loop: CASSYSLRGSGNTIYF. The CDR3, as DNA: TGTGCCAGCAGTTACTCACTAAGGGGGTCTGGAAACACCATATATTTT.

This clone was seen just once. The chain carries TRBV30 and TRBJ1-4; D is unresolved. This CDR3 contains 13 residues. Deletions cut 4 bases from V and 2 bases from J, with 8 bases between. The germline gives CDR1 GTSNPN, CDR2 SVGIG (reference sequence). CDR3 residues: CAWTRSTNEKLFF. The CDR3 bases are TGTGCCTGGACCCGAAGCACTAATGAAAAACTGTTTTTT. Drawing the rest from reference TRBV30 and TRBJ1-4, the complete variable domain is SQTIHQWPATLVQPVGSPLSLECTVEGTSNPNLYWYRQAAGRGLQLLFYSVGIGQISSEVPQNLSASRPQDRQFILSSKKLLLSDSGFYLCAWTRSTNEKLFFGSGTQLSVL.

The V gene is TRBV7-8, the J gene TRBJ1-3; tentatively, D is TRBD1 (5 bases). CDR3 size: 16 residues. Per germline, CDR1 SGHVS and CDR2 FQNEAQ. The germline V and J ends were trimmed by 4 bases and 0 bases, with 13 bases remaining between them. The CDR3 bases are TGTGCCAGCAGCTCCATACAGGAAAACTCTGGAAACACCATATATTTT. Protein: CASSSIQENSGNTIYF.

This chain joins TRBV14 and TRBJ1-4; unclear D gene. Germline lookup yields CDR1 SGHDN and CDR2 FVKESK. This CDR3 contains 13 residues. V lost 5 bases and J lost 7, with 11 bases in between. The CDR3 DNA reads TGTGCCAGCAGCGCCCCCCGGGGTGAAAAACTGTTTTTT. It specifies CASSAPRGEKLFF.

The genes are TRBV24-1 and TRBJ2-4, with D maybe TRBD2 (6 bases). This CDR3 is 17 amino acids long. Germline lookup yields CDR1 KGHDR and CDR2 SFDVKD. V was trimmed by 4 bases and J by 4 bases, leaving 19 bases between them. The DNA of the CDR3 is TGTGCCACCAGTGAGCGGGGACTCGGGGACGTAAAAAACATTCAGTACTTC. As protein: CATSERGLGDVKNIQYF.

V gene TRBV18 combines with J gene TRBJ2-5, with a weak D call TRBD2 (6 bases). The germline gives CDR1 KGHSH, CDR2 LQKENI. CDR3 length: 12 amino acids. V lost 6 bases and J 5 bases, leaving 10 bases between the germline ends. This CDR3 is CASSTGRETQYF. The DNA of the CDR3 is TGTGCCAGCTCGACGGGGAGGGAGACCCAGTACTTC.

The chain has TRBV9 and TRBJ1-5; TRBD1 might be the D (5 bases). Trimming removed 4 bases at V and 7 bases at J, with 15 bases between. Germline V gives CDR1 SGDLS, CDR2 YYNGEE. The CDR3 extends over 14 amino acids. CDR3 region: CASSLGRGSQPQHF. The CDR3 DNA reads TGTGCCAGCAGCCTTGGGCGGGGGTCACAGCCCCAGCATTTT.

The chain uses TRBV5-1 and TRBJ2-1, with D maybe TRBD2 (5 bases). This CDR3 contains 16 residues. V gave up 0 bases and J gave up 0 bases, with 10 bases separating them. CDR1 SGHRS and CDR2 YFSETQ come from the germline V gene. This CDR3 reads CASSLALRDSYNEQFF. The CDR3 coding sequence is TGCGCCAGCAGCTTGGCCTTGAGGGACTCCTACAATGAGCAGTTCTTC.

V and J are TRBV27 and TRBJ2-7; weak D call: TRBD1 (6 bases). CDR3 length equals 13 residues. Deletions cut 8 bases from V and 0 bases from J, with 11 bases between. CDR1 MNHEY and CDR2 SMNVEV come from the germline V gene (reference sequence). Here the CDR3 DNA reads TGTGCCAGCGCCCCGGACAGCTCCTACGAGCAGTACTTC. Protein: CASAPDSSYEQYF.

Comment on this clone: Other DNA sequences in this specimen translate into the identical CDR3. The V and J genes are TRBV3-1 (or the pseudogene TRBV3-2) and TRBJ1-3; 8 bases are shared with TRBD1. This CDR3 region has 15 residues. The junction had 5 bases not matched to a gene; V was cut back by 3 bases and J by 4 bases. Germline assignment: CDR1 LGHDT and CDR2 YNNKEL (reference sequence). This CDR3 is CASSQGTGAGNTIYF. The CDR3 coding sequence is TGTGCCAGCAGCCAGGGGACAGGTGCAGGAAACACCATATATTTT.

The chain uses TRBV19 and TRBJ1-2; 7 positions agree with TRBD1. V lost 7 bases, J lost 4 bases, and 6 bases stayed unmatched. This CDR3 is built from 13 residues. Per the germline V gene, CDR1 is LNHDA and CDR2 is SQIVND (reference sequence). CDR3 DNA sequence: TGTGCCAGTATTGACAGGGAGTTCTATGGCTACACCTTC. Its protein product is CASIDREFYGYTF. The full variable domain, rest sourced from reference TRBV19 and TRBJ1-2, is DGGITQSPKYLFRKEGQNVTLSCEQNLNHDAMYWYRQDPGQGLRLIYYSQIVNDFQKGDIAEGYSVSREKKESFPLTVTSAQKNPTAFYLCASIDREFYGYTFGSGTRLTVV.

V usage is TRBV9 and J usage is TRBJ2-2; maybe TRBD2 (6 bases). V lost 2 bases and J lost 4, with 15 bases in between. CDR1 SGDLS and CDR2 YYNGEE come from the germline V gene. The CDR3 length is 16 residues. The CDR3 reads CASSVAGRQATGELFF. CDR3 DNA sequence: TGTGCCAGCAGCGTCGCGGGACGCCAAGCCACCGGGGAGCTGTTTTTT.

The chain links TRBV28 to TRBJ1-2; 9 bases are a match to TRBD1. The germline V gene encodes CDR1 MDHEN and CDR2 SYDVKM. This CDR3 is built from 14 residues. Trimming at V came to 5 bases and at J to 2 bases, leaving 3 bases not matched to a gene. The CDR3 DNA reads as TGTGCCAGCAGTATGGGACAGGGAAACTATGGCTACACCTTC. It encodes CASSMGQGNYGYTF.

This sequence joins TRBV12-5 and TRBJ1-1, with D maybe TRBD1 (6 bases). Trimming pared 5 bases from V and 10 bases from J, leaving 11 bases between. CDR1 LGHNT and CDR2 FRNRAP come from the germline V gene. This CDR3 region has 11 residues. The CDR3 coding sequence is TGTGCTAGTGGTCCAGGGGCAGGAGCTTTCTTT. Translating gives CASGPGAGAFF.

The chain uses TRBV6-5 and TRBJ2-2, with D perhaps TRBD1 (6 bases). The CDR3 runs 15 residues. Germline loops: CDR1 MNHEY, CDR2 SVGAGI. V dropped 6 bases and J dropped 4 bases, with 15 bases sitting between them. The CDR3 spells CASSPRGDSTGELFF. The CDR3 nucleotides read TGTGCCAGCAGCCCCAGGGGCGATAGCACCGGGGAGCTGTTTTTT.

This clone was seen just once. V is TRBV18 and J is TRBJ1-5; 8 positions match TRBD1. Germline assignment: CDR1 KGHSH and CDR2 LQKENI. V was clipped by 3 bases and J by 4 bases; unmatched bases: 5. The CDR3 runs to 15 residues. The CDR3 nucleotides read TGTGCCAGCTCACCCACAGGGGGGATAAATCAGCCCCAGCATTTT. Its protein is CASSPTGGINQPQHF.

A single count supports this clone. The chain uses TRBV9 and TRBJ2-7; D is uncertain. Germline CDR1 SGDLS, CDR2 YYNGEE. CDR3 length equals 13 residues. V was shortened by 2 bases and J by 2 bases, with 8 bases between the two germline ends. The CDR3 DNA reads TGTGCCAGCAGCGTTGGCGGCACCTACGAGCAGTACTTC. This sequence encodes CASSVGGTYEQYF.

V is TRBV3-1 (or the pseudogene TRBV3-2) and J is TRBJ2-2; no clear D gene. Trimming pared 4 bases from V and 5 bases from J, leaving 11 bases between. The CDR3 loop spans 14 amino acids. Germline V CDR1 and CDR2: LGHDT, YNNKEL (reference sequence). This CDR3 is CASSRARGTGELFF. The DNA for the CDR3 is TGTGCCAGCAGCCGCGCTAGAGGAACCGGGGAGCTGTTTTTT.